This TCR beta chain stems from a study of T cell responses to AZD1222 COVID-19 vaccine. General observations from the study: There were vaccine-associated CD4 TCRs across spike, dominant at 160-218 and 743-854.

This table comes from immunoSEQ multiplex PCR, and its TCRdb copy is limited to in-frame clones, with some not included. The sample lists some 92,000 clones, around 93% seen once, with 7.5% in the top ten. In the case of this clone: Antigen unknown.

Germline V gene lookup returns CDR1 MDHEN and CDR2 SYDVKM. The CDR3 totals 13 residues. The V end lost 7 bases, the J end lost 4 bases, and 13 bases lay between the germline ends. Here the sequenced sample was peripheral blood, taken on day 0 of AZD1222 vaccination. The chain uses TRBV28 and TRBJ1-2; D might be TRBD1 (5 bases). This TCR derives from an adult in good health. CDR3 residues: CASTSGTGYGYTF. The DNA for the CDR3 is TGTGCCAGCACCTCGGGGACCGGCTATGGCTACACCTTC.